This T cell receptor (beta chain) originates from a study of human T cells and chemical hapten exposure. Study summary: Cases of alopecia areata, totalis or universalis occurred in a predominantly female patient group.

TCRdb used MiXCR to reprocess the RACE reads, holding one entry per CDR3 protein. The sample lists 150,000 or so distinct CDR3 sequences, roughly 14% occurring once. Stated time point: patch test 1, 2 weeks after DPC sensitization. Treatment: therapeutic diphenylcyclopropenone sensitization with weekly scalp DPC. Participating donors were patients with alopecia, aged 18 to 70 years, considered appropriate candidates for DPC. Regarding the study as a whole: Each of the donors had alopecia, so their immune responses may not resemble those of healthy people. Relative to controls, expanded TCRs formed significantly more large CDR3 similarity clusters.

For this clonotype: Its antigen is unidentified.

The V and J ends lost 6 bases and 6 bases respectively, with 11 bases between them. The CDR3 is made up of 13 amino acids. The chain recombines TRBV12-3 or TRBV12-4 with TRBJ2-2; a possible D gene is TRBD1 (5 bases). This TCR was sampled from a woman in her 30s with alopecia areata. Some clones in this sample may be carry-over from other donors' samples. The specimen was whole blood, collected in connection with sensitization to the hapten diphenylcyclopropenone (DPC). The CDR3 sequence is CASSRTTPGELFF. The DNA for the CDR3 is TGTGCCAGCAGCCGGACAACCCCCGGGGAGCTGTTTTTT.